This T cell receptor (beta chain) comes out of a study of shared clonotypes between healthy human individuals. The CDR3 sequence is 10 residues long. Trimming stripped 7 bases from V and 2 bases from J, with 5 bases between. Germline CDR1 reads SQVTM; CDR2 reads ANQGSEA. Profiled with immunoSEQ multiplex PCR; TCRdb holds only in-frame clones, not every one. The sample lists roughly 640,000 clones, about 97% occurring once. The chain carries TRBV29-1 and TRBJ1-2, with D unclear. The specimen sequenced was naive CD4+ T cells sorted from blood. Subset here: CD45RA+ positively selected. The clonotype comes from a woman in her twenties or thirties in good health. As DNA, the CDR3 is TGCAGCGCTGACAACTATGGCTACACCTTC. Amino acid sequence: CSADNYGYTF.